The T cell receptor beta chain under discussion was sequenced for a study of blood T cell repertoires in COVID-19. As for the study in general: There were acute and convalescent COVID-19 samples, and they came from the United States, Italy and Spain. The analysed material was cDNA or gDNA that came from T cells, B-cell-depleted T cells, or PBMCs.

In the original workflow: Quantification of nucleated cells was approximated via reference gene primer amplification. Sequencing used immunoSEQ multiplex PCR; TCRdb keeps in-frame clones, though not all of them. The DNA was the basis for D and trimming; V, J and clone size are from that table. The table lists about 170,000 clones, roughly 84% of them singletons. Germline lookup yields CDR1 SGDLS and CDR2 YYNGEE. This CDR3 comprises 15 residues. V lost 0 bases to trimming and J lost 8 bases; unmatched junction nucleotides: 7. Sequenced sample: peripheral blood. This chain joins TRBV9 and TRBJ1-4; TRBD1 agrees at 7 bases. The source of this sequence is a human donor with acute or convalescent COVID-19. The donor label of this sample is uncertain. CDR3 coding DNA: TGTGCCAGCAGCGTAGAGCAGGGGGTTGGAGAAAAACTGTTTTTT. As protein: CASSVEQGVGEKLFF.